Given below is one T cell receptor (beta chain) in context. Its antigen is not yet known. No much larger clonotype is one base removed from it; base qualities were not supplied. Including cysteine and phenylalanine, the CDR3 has 12 amino acids. The kept DNA is CDR3 alone, 36 bases in frame from the first base. V is clipped by 4 bases and J by 7 bases, and the sequence between their germline boundaries is 8 bases long. For CDR1 and CDR2, the germline V gene lists KGHSH and LQKENI. These data originate in a study of blood T cell repertoires in COVID-19 (dated by TCRdb to the early 2020s). In terms of the full investigation: Samples from collaborators originated in the United States, Italy and Spain and spanned both the acute and convalescent phases of COVID-19. The prospective study material was composed of cDNA or gDNA derived from T cells, B-cell-depleted T cells, or PBMCs. The dataset comprised deeply sampled blood TCRbeta repertoires from subjects exposed to, actively infected with, or recovered from COVID-19. The repertoires were released in a freely available public database intended as a resource for research on the immune response to SARS-CoV-2. The samples were drawn from two sources: the first 160 participants of the ongoing ImmuneRACE study, and 950 to 1,500 subjects contributed by 6 global collaborators. Nearly every sample came with metadata listing a de-identified subject ID, COVID-19 status, age in years and sex. Where available, HLA class I and class II types were taken from metadata supplied by the sample provider and were not determined by assay-based typing. What the authors observed across the whole study: The quantity of clinical and demographic metadata differed by source and by participant and was supplied without curation.

Each collaborating institution followed its own protocols to collect whole blood in K2EDTA tubes. For TCRbeta analysis, collaborator samples were shipped as frozen whole blood, as isolated PBMCs, or as DNA extracted from either sample type. TCRbeta CDR3 regions were amplified from genomic DNA using the immunoSEQ Assay, a bias-controlled multiplex PCR. As for how the authors treated the data: The number of nucleated cells in each sample was estimated by amplification of reference gene primers within the assay. Sequence reads were collapsed and filtered to measure the absolute abundance of every unique TCRbeta CDR3 rearrangement. For each sample, productive Simpson clonality was calculated as the square root of Simpson's diversity index over productive rearrangements. Entries here come from immuneACCESS through TCRdb and include only in-frame sequences with V and J called. Some clones fail to appear in such tables; in the studies checked, an unresolved V gene covers under half of the shortfall, and the cause of the remainder is unknown. V and J calls and clone size are those listed in that table; D and trimming were worked out from the DNA. For this sample there are 95,000 or so clones; about 89% appear just once. The biggest ten clones account for roughly 3.5% of the sample.

The receptor comes from a woman aged 70-85 years with acute or convalescent COVID-19. The sample was peripheral blood. Recombination linked TRBV18 to TRBJ2-1, with the D segment identity uncertain. The CDR3 protein is CASSLLTNEQFF. In nucleotide form, the sequence is TGTGCCAGCTCACTACTGACTAATGAGCAGTTCTTC.